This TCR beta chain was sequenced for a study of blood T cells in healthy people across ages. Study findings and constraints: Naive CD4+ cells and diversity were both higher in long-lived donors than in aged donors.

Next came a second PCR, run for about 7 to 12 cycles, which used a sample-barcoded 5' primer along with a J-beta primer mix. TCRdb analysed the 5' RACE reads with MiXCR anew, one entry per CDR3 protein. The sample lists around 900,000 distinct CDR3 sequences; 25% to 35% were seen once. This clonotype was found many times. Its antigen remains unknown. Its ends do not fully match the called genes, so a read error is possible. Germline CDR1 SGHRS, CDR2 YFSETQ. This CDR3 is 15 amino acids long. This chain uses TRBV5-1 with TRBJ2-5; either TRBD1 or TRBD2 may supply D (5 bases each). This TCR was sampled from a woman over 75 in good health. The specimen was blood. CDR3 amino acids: CASSLAAGSQETQYF. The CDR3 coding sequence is TGTGCCAGCAGCTTGGCTGCAGGGAGCCAAGAGACCCAGTACTTC.